Shown below are 7 T cell receptor beta chains from a single sample sequenced in a study of radiotherapy plus CTLA-4 blockade in lung cancer. Here immunoSEQ multiplex PCR was the method, and the copy in TCRdb shows in-frame clones only, minus some. The sample carries 40,000 to 45,000 clones, approximately 80% recorded once. The sequencing here drew on peripheral blood, taken from a patient treated with radiotherapy plus ipilimumab. The source of these receptors is a human donor with non-small cell lung cancer whose response to radiotherapy plus ipilimumab could not be evaluated.

The rearrangement links TRBV7-3 to TRBJ2-3, with 8 bases that match TRBD2. Germline CDR1 and CDR2: SGHTA and FQGTGA. CDR3 size: 15 residues. After removal of 5 bases from V and 1 base from J, the junction contained 5 bases not matched to a gene. This CDR3 reads CASSPQRGRTDTQYF. The CDR3 region has the DNA TGTGCCAGCAGCCCTCAGCGGGGGCGCACAGATACGCAGTATTTT.

The chain couples TRBV19 to TRBJ2-1, with a possible D match to TRBD1 (6 bases). Trimming removed 10 bases at V and 0 bases at J, with 19 bases between. CDR3 size: 16 residues. The germline gives CDR1 LNHDA, CDR2 SQIVND (reference sequence). The CDR3 DNA is TGTGCCACACTTCAGGGGCCCATAAGCTCCTACAATGAGCAGTTCTTC. Translated, it gives CATLQGPISSYNEQFF.

V and J are TRBV30 and TRBJ1-5, with 9 bases aligning to TRBD1. V gave up 3 bases and J gave up 6 bases; unmatched junction bases: 6. CDR1 is GTSNPN, CDR2 SVGIG, per germline (reference sequence). The CDR3 spans 14 residues. Here the CDR3 DNA reads TGTGCCTGGAGAACAGGGGGCCGGTTTCAGCCCCAGCATTTT. Amino acids: CAWRTGGRFQPQHF.

The sample holds one count of this clone. J is TRBJ2-3 and V is TRBV9; 10 bases map to TRBD2. Germline V lookup: CDR1 SGDLS, CDR2 YYNGEE. The junction had 8 bases not matched to a gene; V was cut back by 0 bases and J by 4 bases. CDR3 size: 17 residues. The CDR3 DNA is TGTGCCAGCAGCGTAGAGCTAGCGGGAGTTGGTGCAGATACGCAGTATTTT. This gives the protein CASSVELAGVGADTQYF.

The rearrangement uses TRBV4-3 and TRBJ2-7, with 10 bases lining up with TRBD1. Germline V lookup: CDR1 LGHNA, CDR2 YSLEER. V was pared by 4 bases and J by 0 bases, with 3 bases of the junction left unmatched. The CDR3 extends over 15 amino acids. CDR3 protein: CASSLRTGGSYEQYF. The CDR3 nucleotides read TGCGCCAGCAGCCTACGGACAGGGGGCTCCTACGAGCAGTACTTC.

The chain combines TRBV29-1 with TRBJ2-7; D is ambiguous. With 5 bases removed from V and 0 bases from J, the gap between germline ends came to 8 bases. The germline V gene has CDR1 SQVTM and CDR2 ANQGSEA. The CDR3 contains 12 residues. The CDR3 DNA is TGCAGCGTTAAAACTGGCTCCTACGAGCAGTACTTC. Protein sequence: CSVKTGSYEQYF.

The rearrangement joins TRBV30 to TRBJ2-7, with a tentative D call TRBD2 (6 bases). This CDR3 is built from 14 residues. CDR1 is GTSNPN, CDR2 SVGIG, per germline (reference sequence). The V gene lost 3 bases and the J gene lost 3 bases, with 15 bases spanning the gap. CDR3 amino acids: CAWSRRLVRYEQYF. In DNA form, the CDR3 reads TGTGCCTGGAGCAGGCGACTAGTCCGCTACGAGCAGTACTTC.